These T cell receptor beta chains were read from a single sample in a study of T cells in Graves' hyperthyroidism and ophthalmopathy. In TCRdb, the multiplex PCR reads were re-called with MiXCR into one record per CDR3 protein. In the table there are some 600,000 distinct CDR3 sequences, roughly 14% of which are singletons. The sample taken for sequencing was blood. These receptors originate from a woman aged 30 to 39 with Graves' hyperthyroidism that later progressed to Graves' ophthalmopathy. CDR3s include the opening cysteine and the closing phenylalanine or tryptophan. Each record gives: clone size, V gene, D gene, J gene, CDR3 length, CDR3 protein, CDR3 DNA. The D gene is left open where the match is weak. The size field is filled for only some rows; it gives once, few, many or a size class.

>many|TRBV27|TRBD2|TRBJ2-4|17
CASSLEASGFTKNIQYF
TGTGCCAGCAGTTTAGAGGCTAGCGGGTTCACCAAAAACATTCAGTACTTC
>-|TRBV5-6|-|TRBJ1-2|11
CASSLDRGYTF
TGTGCCAGCAGCTTGGACAGAGGCTACACCTTC
>-|TRBV4-2|TRBD1|TRBJ1-2|15
CASSQVTGPDYGYTF
TGTGCCAGCAGCCAAGTGACAGGGCCTGACTATGGCTACACCTTC
>few|TRBV6-1|TRBD2|TRBJ2-1|15
CASIGGLAGNNEQFF
TGTGCCAGCATCGGAGGACTAGCGGGAAACAATGAGCAGTTCTTC
>-|TRBV19|-|TRBJ2-5|15
CASSIADRSQETQYF
TGTGCCAGTAGTATTGCTGACAGGTCCCAAGAGACCCAGTACTTC
>-|TRBV11-2|TRBD1|TRBJ1-3|15
CASSWGQGPGNTIYF
TGTGCCAGCAGCTGGGGACAGGGCCCTGGAAACACCATATATTTT
>many|TRBV6-1|-|TRBJ1-1|15
CASSYWGVGKSEAFF
TGTGCCAGCAGTTATTGGGGGGTGGGTAAGTCTGAAGCTTTCTTT
>-|TRBV4-1|-|TRBJ2-7|15
CASSQGLGVPYEQYF
TGCGCCAGCAGCCAAGGGTTGGGTGTTCCCTACGAGCAGTACTTC
>many|TRBV6-1|-|TRBJ2-3|15
CASNPGGAWADTQYF
TGTGCCAGCAATCCTGGGGGCGCTTGGGCAGATACGCAGTATTTT
>many|TRBV6-1|-|TRBJ1-4|14
CASSVTGFNEKLFF
TGTGCCAGCAGCGTGACAGGATTTAATGAAAAACTGTTTTTT
>many|TRBV10-3|-|TRBJ2-1|11
CALGGNNEQFF
TGTGCCTTGGGCGGTAACAATGAGCAGTTCTTC
>few|TRBV20-1|TRBD1|TRBJ2-7|14
CSASTGQGVNEQYF
TGCAGTGCTTCTACCGGACAGGGGGTCAACGAGCAGTACTTC
>many|TRBV30|TRBD1|TRBJ1-6|15
CAWSATGRANSPLHF
TGTGCCTGGAGTGCGACAGGGAGAGCCAATTCACCCCTCCACTTT
>few|TRBV30|-|TRBJ2-2|12
CAWSADTGELFF
TGTGCCTGGAGCGCGGACACCGGGGAGCTGTTTTTT
>-|TRBV6-2/TRBV6-3|-|TRBJ2-2|18
CASSYPPLTATNTGELFF
TGTGCCAGCAGTTATCCCCCCCTAACAGCTACGAACACCGGGGAGCTGTTTTTT
>many|TRBV12-3/TRBV12-4|-|TRBJ1-1|13
CASSFRPSAEAFF
TGTGCCAGCAGTTTCCGGCCGAGCGCTGAAGCTTTCTTT
>many|TRBV2|TRBD2|TRBJ2-5|16
CASLQREGLYQETQYF
TGTGCCAGCCTCCAGCGGGAGGGATTGTACCAAGAGACCCAGTACTTC
>many|TRBV12-3/TRBV12-4|-|TRBJ2-1|21
CASSLGTVGLQPVRGFNEQFF
TGTGCCAGCAGTTTGGGGACAGTTGGACTACAACCGGTTAGGGGCTTCAATGAGCAGTTCTTC
>-|TRBV27|-|TRBJ2-3|11
CASSLGHTQYF
TGTGCCAGCAGTTTAGGTCATACGCAGTATTTT
>many|TRBV2|-|TRBJ2-7|13
CATLPEARYEQYF
TGTGCCACCCTTCCTGAGGCGCGATACGAGCAGTACTTC
>many|TRBV20-1|-|TRBJ1-5|15
CSAKTDRLSNQPQHF
TGCAGTGCGAAAACTGACAGACTTAGCAATCAGCCCCAGCATTTT
>many|TRBV11-3|-|TRBJ2-1|14
CASSTGSASNEQFF
TGTGCCAGCAGTACAGGGAGTGCGTCCAATGAGCAGTTCTTC
>many|TRBV30|-|TRBJ2-3|12
CAWSPRTDTQYF
TGTGCCTGGAGTCCGCGCACAGATACGCAGTATTTT
>many|TRBV7-7|TRBD1|TRBJ2-5|15
CASSLGDRVSETQYF
TGTGCTAGCAGCTTAGGGGACAGGGTTTCAGAGACCCAGTACTTC
>many|TRBV11-2|-|TRBJ2-7|17
CASSFTGGGRGSYEQYF
TGTGCCAGCAGCTTTACCGGAGGGGGCAGGGGCTCCTACGAGCAGTACTTC
>many|TRBV3-1|-|TRBJ1-1|14
CASSQVITNTEAFF
TGTGCCAGCAGCCAAGTGATTACGAACACTGAAGCTTTCTTT
>many|TRBV6-2/TRBV6-3|TRBD2|TRBJ2-1|13
CASSWGGFAEQFF
TGTGCCAGCAGTTGGGGGGGGTTTGCTGAGCAGTTCTTC
>-|TRBV30|TRBD1|TRBJ2-6|15
CAWSPQGVGANVLTF
TGTGCCTGGAGTCCACAGGGGGTTGGGGCCAACGTCCTGACTTTC
>many|TRBV11-3|-|TRBJ2-7|15
CASTKGWGSSYEQYF
TGTGCCAGCACCAAGGGCTGGGGTAGCTCCTACGAGCAGTACTTC
>many|TRBV27|-|TRBJ1-5|14
CASSPPGSNQPQHF
TGTGCCAGCAGTCCTCCGGGGAGCAATCAGCCCCAGCATTTT
>many|TRBV9|-|TRBJ2-7|15
CASSARASSSYEQYF
TGTGCCAGCAGCGCTAGAGCTAGCAGCTCCTACGAGCAGTACTTC
>many|TRBV12-3/TRBV12-4|-|TRBJ2-2|14
CASSLNLNTGELFF
TGTGCCAGCAGTTTAAACCTGAACACCGGGGAGCTGTTTTTT
>many|TRBV12-3/TRBV12-4|-|TRBJ1-2|11
CASSFDRFYTF
TGTGCCAGCAGTTTTGACAGATTCTACACCTTC
>-|TRBV12-3/TRBV12-4|-|TRBJ2-5|16
CASSLYGAAYQETQYF
TGTGCCAGCAGTTTATATGGGGCAGCGTACCAAGAGACCCAGTACTTC
>many|TRBV30|-|TRBJ1-5|14
CAWSLFERIQPQHF
TGTGCCTGGAGCCTGTTCGAACGTATTCAGCCCCAGCATTTT
>many|TRBV5-6|TRBD2|TRBJ2-1|17
CASSPMAAGRAYNEQFF
TGTGCCAGCAGCCCAATGGCGGCCGGGAGGGCCTACAATGAGCAGTTCTTC
>few|TRBV9|TRBD2|TRBJ2-1|17
CASSVGLAGPPGHEQFF
TGTGCCAGCAGCGTAGGACTAGCGGGACCTCCAGGCCATGAGCAGTTCTTC
>many|TRBV7-8|TRBD2|TRBJ2-5|16
CASSRTSGRVGETQYF
TGTGCCAGCAGCCGAACTAGCGGGAGGGTCGGAGAGACCCAGTACTTC
>many|TRBV12-3/TRBV12-4|TRBD1|TRBJ1-5|14
CASSLTGSYQPQHF
TGTGCCAGCAGTTTGACAGGGTCCTATCAGCCCCAGCATTTT
>many|TRBV6-2/TRBV6-3|-|TRBJ1-2|13
CASHDLTSYGYTF
TGTGCCAGCCACGACCTCACTAGCTATGGCTACACCTTC
>-|TRBV6-2/TRBV6-3|-|TRBJ2-7|16
CASSYDPASRVYEQYF
TGTGCCAGCAGTTATGACCCCGCCAGCAGGGTTTACGAGCAGTACTTC
>-|TRBV13|-|TRBJ1-4|15
CASSLERGLSEKLFF
TGTGCCAGCAGCTTAGAAAGAGGGTTGTCGGAAAAACTGTTTTTT